This TCR beta chain is from a study of blood T cell repertoires in COVID-19. For the study at large: T cells, B-cell-depleted T cells, or PBMCs supplied cDNA or gDNA.

Original data processing: The assay estimated nucleated cells by amplifying reference gene primers. The assay was immunoSEQ multiplex PCR, and TCRdb's table has in-frame clones only and misses some. V and J calls and clone size are given by that table; D and trimming were obtained from the DNA. The table lists roughly 130,000 clones, approximately 90% of them singletons. After removal of 0 bases from V and 0 bases from J, the junction contained 3 bases not matched to a gene. Germline-derived CDR1 and CDR2 are MNHEY and SVGEGT. The CDR3 has 16 amino acids. The sequenced sample consisted of peripheral blood. The sequence came from a middle-aged man with acute or convalescent COVID-19. The V call is TRBV6-2 or TRBV6-3, the J call TRBJ2-7; 9 nucleotides line up with TRBD2. CDR3 DNA sequence: TGTGCCAGCAGTTACTCTAGCGGGGGCGCCTCCTACGAGCAGTACTTC. This gives the protein CASSYSSGGASYEQYF.